The T cell receptor beta chain under discussion was sequenced for a study of cytomegalovirus exposure and HLA in healthy donors. Per the germline V gene, CDR1 is MGHRA and CDR2 is YSYEKL. V lost 0 bases to trimming and J lost 4 bases; unmatched junction nucleotides: 4. The CDR3 extends over 15 amino acids. This PCR relied on a set of 60 Vbeta primers and 13 Jbeta primers. Clones were read by immunoSEQ multiplex PCR, and TCRdb kept only the in-frame ones, dropping some. The profile covers 65,000 or so clones, with 70% to 85% appearing a single time and approximately 3.3% taken by the ten largest. Donors consisted of healthy bone marrow donors. On this clone itself: Its specificity is unknown.

Study observations and caveats: Later, an analysis found that common viral pathogens appeared to be linked with several of the most significant clusters.

The specimen was PBMCs. V is TRBV4-1 and J is TRBJ2-5; 8 nucleotides match TRBD1. The receptor's source is a woman between 40 and 50 years old in good health and CMV-seropositive. The CDR3 reads CASSQDQTGGETQYF. CDR3 in DNA: TGCGCCAGCAGCCAAGATCAAACAGGGGGAGAGACCCAGTACTTC.